These T cell receptor beta chains were read from a single sample in a study of T cell repertoires in cytomegalovirus infection. TCRdb analysed the reads with MiXCR anew, one entry per CDR3 protein. The table records 200,000 to 250,000 distinct CDR3 sequences, 9% to 15% of them present only once. The sample comprised PBMCs. These receptors were taken from a human donor in good health (CMV status not recorded). Some clones in this sample may be carry-over from other donors' samples. Both conserved end residues are part of each CDR3. A D gene is named only where the DNA matches it firmly. Clone size is shown for a subset of rows, as once, few, many or a class of expanded clone.

abundance,j_gene,d_gene,v_gene,CDR3nt,CDR3aa
.,TRBJ2-6,TRBD1,TRBV27,TGTGCCAGCAGTTTACGCCGGACCCCCGGGACAGGTATCTCTGGGGCCAACGTCCTGACTTTC,CASSLRRTPGTGISGANVLTF
.,TRBJ1-1,.,TRBV19,TGTGCCAGTAGTCCTCAGACCCTTAACACTGAAGCTTTCTTT,CASSPQTLNTEAFF
many,TRBJ2-7,.,TRBV7-8,TGTGCCAGCGGATCCGCGGGGCCCCTTGAAGAGCAGTACTTC,CASGSAGPLEEQYF
many,TRBJ2-1,.,TRBV7-2,TGTGCCAGCAGCCACGGGGGGCGGAGTTTCTACAATGAGCAGTTCTTC,CASSHGGRSFYNEQFF
many,TRBJ1-2,.,TRBV6-1,TGTGCCAGCAGTGCCTCCGGGACTTCCTATGGCTACACCTTC,CASSASGTSYGYTF
many,TRBJ1-5,.,TRBV6-6,TGTGCCAGCAGCGCGGGGGGGGGCAGCAATCAGCCCCAGCATTTT,CASSAGGGSNQPQHF
many,TRBJ2-3,TRBD2,TRBV7-2,TGTGCCAGCAGCTTCGGAGCGGGAGTTGGAGATACGCAGTATTTT,CASSFGAGVGDTQYF
many,TRBJ1-2,.,TRBV7-8,TGTGCCAGCAGCTCCCCGCCAGGGATTTATGGCTACACCTTC,CASSSPPGIYGYTF
many,TRBJ2-3,.,TRBV19,TGTGCCAGTGGATACAGGGTTAGCACAGATACGCAGTATTTT,CASGYRVSTDTQYF
many,TRBJ2-7,.,TRBV7-8,TGTGCCAGCAGCTTAGCGCGGGCCCTCTCCTACGAGCAGTACTTC,CASSLARALSYEQYF
.,TRBJ2-7,.,TRBV27,TGTGCCAGCAGTCCCCAAACCTGGGCCCTCGAGCAGTACTTC,CASSPQTWALEQYF
.,TRBJ2-2,.,TRBV7-2,TGTGCCACCTTAAGGCTTGGCGGGGAGCTGTTTTTT,CATLRLGGELFF
many,TRBJ2-6,.,TRBV5-1,TGCGCCAGCAGCTTGGAAGGGGTCCGCTCTGGGGCCAACGTCCTGACTTTC,CASSLEGVRSGANVLTF
many,TRBJ2-1,.,TRBV7-8,TGTGCCAGCACCCCGTTGCAGGGCATCAACAATGAGCAGTTCTTC,CASTPLQGINNEQFF
few,TRBJ1-1,.,TRBV29-1,TGCAGCGCAACCAGAGGGACGGTGAACACTGAAGCTTTCTTT,CSATRGTVNTEAFF
many,TRBJ1-5,.,TRBV2,TGTGCCAGCAACAGGGAGGCGGGTCAGCCCCAGCATTTT,CASNREAGQPQHF
few,TRBJ2-5,.,TRBV3-1,TGTGCCAGCAGCCAAGACCTAGCGCGGGAGACCCAGTACTTC,CASSQDLARETQYF
once,TRBJ2-3,.,TRBV20-1,TGCAGTGCTGGAACAGTGGAAACGCAGTATTTT,CSAGTVETQYF
many,TRBJ2-4,TRBD2,TRBV7-9,TGTGCCAGCAGCAAAAGGGGACTAGCGGAAAACATTCAGTACTTC,CASSKRGLAENIQYF
many,TRBJ2-3,TRBD1,TRBV7-8,TGTGCCAGCAGCTTAGGACAGGGGGCCGGCACAGATACGCAGTATTTT,CASSLGQGAGTDTQYF
many,TRBJ1-1,TRBD1,TRBV7-9,TGTGCCAGCAGCCGGAAGGGGGCGGAGGACACTGAAGCTTTCTTT,CASSRKGAEDTEAFF
.,TRBJ2-7,TRBD2,TRBV4-3,TGCGCCAGCAGCCAAGGGGCTAGCGGGGGGATTTCCTACGAGCAGTACTTC,CASSQGASGGISYEQYF
many,TRBJ2-2,.,TRBV7-2,TGTGCCAGCAGCCCCCTTGCGGGGAGGGGGTTGGGAACCGGGGAGCTGTTTTTT,CASSPLAGRGLGTGELFF
many,TRBJ2-7,.,TRBV7-2,TGTGCCAGCAGCCTTGGCAGGACGACGGGCGAGCAGTACTTC,CASSLGRTTGEQYF
many,TRBJ1-3,.,TRBV20-1,TGCAGTGCAACCGGGACGGGCGCCGGAAACACCATATATTTT,CSATGTGAGNTIYF
.,TRBJ2-1,.,TRBV12-3/TRBV12-4,TGTGCCAGCAGTTTAGTCCAGGGGGGTAAAAATGAGCAGTTCTTC,CASSLVQGGKNEQFF
few,TRBJ2-3,.,TRBV7-9,TGTGCCAGCAGCTCCATAGCGGATACGCAGTATTTT,CASSSIADTQYF
many,TRBJ1-5,.,TRBV7-2,TGTGCCAGCAGCTTGGCGGGTAGAAGCAATCAGCCCCAGCATTTT,CASSLAGRSNQPQHF
many,TRBJ2-7,.,TRBV7-8,TGTGCCAGCAGCTTAGTAAGATCCTACGAGCAGTACTTC,CASSLVRSYEQYF
.,TRBJ1-1,TRBD1,TRBV5-1,TGCGCCAGCAGCCGAGGACAGGGGATCGGTGAAGCTTTCTTT,CASSRGQGIGEAFF
many,TRBJ2-1,TRBD2,TRBV30,TGTGCCTGGAGTGTAACTAGCGGGAGTGAGCAGTTCTTC,CAWSVTSGSEQFF
many,TRBJ1-1,.,TRBV28,TGTGCCACCGTATCGACAGTCCCCGGGGGCACTGAAGCTTTCTTT,CATVSTVPGGTEAFF
many,TRBJ2-7,.,TRBV28,TGTGCCAGCAAAACACAGGGTTCGCGCGAGCAGTACTTC,CASKTQGSREQYF
.,TRBJ2-5,TRBD2,TRBV15,TGTGCCACCAGCAGAGCTGGAGCGGGGGGGAGAGAGACCCAGTACTTC,CATSRAGAGGRETQYF
few,TRBJ1-2,.,TRBV18,TGTGCCAGCTCACCGGACTTTAACTATGGCTACACCTTC,CASSPDFNYGYTF
many,TRBJ2-1,TRBD2,TRBV7-2,TGTGCCAGCAGCTTAGCGGCTAGCGGAGGCTCCTACAATGAGCAGTTCTTC,CASSLAASGGSYNEQFF
many,TRBJ1-5,.,TRBV28,TGTGCCAGCACCCGCTCTTGGGGCGGTCAGCCCCAGCATTTT,CASTRSWGGQPQHF
many,TRBJ2-5,TRBD1,TRBV7-3,TGTGCCAGCCGTTCAGGGGGCGGAGAGACCCAGTACTTC,CASRSGGGETQYF
many,TRBJ1-1,.,TRBV7-2,TGTGCCAGCAGCTTAATAGGAGCGAACACTGAAGCTTTCTTT,CASSLIGANTEAFF
few,TRBJ2-2,.,TRBV5-1,TGCGCCAGCAGCTTGGCCGACCGAAGCGGGGAGCTGTTTTTT,CASSLADRSGELFF
few,TRBJ1-1,.,TRBV6-2/TRBV6-3,TGTGCCAGCAGTTCCCTTGGGGCCACTGAAGCTTTCTTT,CASSSLGATEAFF
many,TRBJ2-5,.,TRBV6-1,TGTGCCAGCAGTACATCGGGGGGCCGGCAAGAGACCCAGTACTTC,CASSTSGGRQETQYF
few,TRBJ2-3,TRBD2,TRBV7-2,TGTGCCATACATAGCGGGGGCACAGATACGCAGTATTTT,CAIHSGGTDTQYF
.,TRBJ1-4,.,TRBV28,TGTGCCAGCAGTTTAGGGCAGGCCCCTGAAAAACTGTTTTTT,CASSLGQAPEKLFF
many,TRBJ1-5,.,TRBV7-9,TGTGCCAGCAGCTTAGATGGATACAATCAGCCCCAGCATTTT,CASSLDGYNQPQHF
many,TRBJ2-2,.,TRBV7-2,TGTGCCAGCAGCTTACGACTCCTTAGCTCCGGGGAGCTGTTTTTT,CASSLRLLSSGELFF
.,TRBJ1-1,.,TRBV5-3,TGTGCCAGCAGCCACCACAAGAACACTGAAGCTTTCTTT,CASSHHKNTEAFF
many,TRBJ2-7,.,TRBV2,TGTGCCAGCAGTCGGGGAAGGGGCGAGCAGTACTTC,CASSRGRGEQYF
few,TRBJ2-1,TRBD2,TRBV15,TGTGCCACCAGCGGTGGACTAGCGGGAAACAATGAGCAGTTCTTC,CATSGGLAGNNEQFF
.,TRBJ1-2,TRBD1,TRBV19,TGTGCCAGTAATCCAGGGGGCACTTATGGCTACACCTTC,CASNPGGTYGYTF
many,TRBJ2-1,.,TRBV7-2,TGTGCCAGCAGCTTATCGGGACGCCCAGGACAGGAGCAGTTCTTC,CASSLSGRPGQEQFF
few,TRBJ2-5,TRBD2,TRBV7-3,TGTGCCAGCAGCTTAAACGGGAGGGGAGAGACCCAGTACTTC,CASSLNGRGETQYF
many,TRBJ1-5,.,TRBV10-3,TGTGCCATCAGTGAGGGGGATTATAGCAATCAGCCCCAGCATTTT,CAISEGDYSNQPQHF